Presented here are 26 T cell receptor beta chains from one specimen sequenced in a study of beta chain features in type 1 diabetes. All of the isolated RNA was reverse transcribed, so expressed TCRB transcripts were sequenced. The method was immunoSEQ multiplex PCR; TCRdb's version includes in-frame clones alone and lacks a portion of them. The data hold roughly 610,000 clones, with less than 20% observed a single time. The sequenced material came from naive CD4+ T cells from blood. The source is a young man in good health.

The gene calls are TRBV18 and TRBJ2-1; no definite D call. Germline V gene lookup returns CDR1 KGHSH and CDR2 LQKENI. Trimming shortened V by 3 bases and J by 9 bases, and 15 bases separated the two germline ends. The CDR3 runs to 14 residues. CDR3 amino acids: CASSPQDSKGEQFF. The CDR3 nucleotides read TGTGCCAGCTCACCCCAAGACTCGAAAGGTGAGCAGTTCTTC.

A note on this clone: Its ends do not fully match the called genes, so a read error is possible. Other DNA sequences from this sample encode an identical CDR3 as well. The V and J genes are TRBV5-1 and TRBJ2-3; D gene ambiguous. Germline V gives CDR1 SGHRS, CDR2 YFSETQ. This CDR3 is 14 amino acids long. DNA for the CDR3: TGCGCCAGCAGCCCCCCCGGGCACACAGATACGCAATATTTT. Translation: CASSPPGHTDTQYF.

This clone was observed a handful of times. The chain recombines TRBV7-3 with TRBJ1-1; D ambiguous. V lost 3 bases, J lost 5 bases, and 10 bases lay in between. In germline, CDR1 is SGHTA, CDR2 FQGTGA. CDR3 length: 13 amino acids. The CDR3 nucleotides are TGTGCCAGCAGCTTGACCTTGGGGACTGAAGCTTTCTTT. Protein product: CASSLTLGTEAFF.

The chain recombines TRBV4-3 with TRBJ2-1, with 7 bases aligning to TRBD2. This CDR3 region has 17 residues. V lost 4 bases and J lost 4; bases outside the gene matches: 13. The germline gives CDR1 LGHNA, CDR2 YSLEER. The CDR3 reads CASSRSIAGHQYNEQFF. The CDR3 DNA reads as TGCGCCAGCAGCCGGTCGATAGCGGGCCATCAATACAATGAGCAGTTCTTC.

V gene TRBV2 combines with J gene TRBJ2-5; TRBD1 might be the D (7 bases). The CDR3 is 13 amino acids. Germline CDR1 and CDR2: SNHLY and FYNNEI. V was trimmed by 5 bases and J by 9 bases, leaving 16 bases between them. The CDR3 sequence is CASSRRGVGAQYF. CDR3 in DNA: TGTGCCAGCAGTCGCAGGGGGGTAGGGGCCCAGTACTTC. Drawing the rest from reference TRBV2 and TRBJ2-5, the complete variable domain is EPEVTQTPSHQVTQMGQEVILRCVPISNHLYFYWYRQILGQKVEFLVSFYNNEISEKSEIFDDQFSVERPDGSNFTLKIRSTKLEDSAMYFCASSRRGVGAQYFGPGTRLLVL.

This clone was seen more than once but under ten times. V usage is TRBV11-1 and J usage is TRBJ2-7; D possibly uses TRBD1 or TRBD2 (5 bases each). CDR3 length: 16 residues. With 4 bases removed from V and 0 bases from J, the gap between germline ends came to 16 bases. Germline assignment: CDR1 SGHAT and CDR2 FQDESV (reference sequence). CDR3: CASSYRGQGRSYEQYF. The CDR3 coding sequence is TGTGCCAGCAGCTATCGTGGGCAGGGACGCTCCTACGAGCAGTACTTC.

The table lists this clone with a few counts. This chain joins TRBV9 and TRBJ2-7; D might be TRBD2 (5 bases). The V end was cut by 4 bases, the J end by 9 bases, with 23 bases between. CDR1 and CDR2 (germline): SGDLS, YYNGEE. The CDR3 totals 15 residues. In DNA form, the CDR3 reads TGTGCCAGCAGCCTCGACGGACTGTTCCTACGAGGGCAGTACTTC. This gives the protein CASSLDGLFLRGQYF.

This clone has a handful of counts. The V call is TRBV7-2, the J call TRBJ2-4; D gene ambiguous. The germline V gene encodes CDR1 SGHTA and CDR2 FQGNSA. Between the trimmed V and J ends, which lost 2 bases and 0 bases, there was a span of 8 bases. The CDR3 loop spans 15 amino acids. CDR3 sequence (DNA): TGTGCCAGCAGCTTATTCGGCTTAGCCAAAAACATTCAGTACTTC. It yields the protein CASSLFGLAKNIQYF. Full variable domain (remainder filled in from reference TRBV7-2 and TRBJ2-4): GAGVSQSPSNKVTEKGKDVELRCDPISGHTALYWYRQSLGQGLEFLIYFQGNSAPDKSGLPSDRFSAERTGGSVSTLTIQRTQQEDSAVYLCASSLFGLAKNIQYFGAGTRLSVL.

The sample holds a few counts of this clone. The chain is built from TRBV2 and TRBJ2-5, with D perhaps assigned TRBD1 or TRBD2 (5 bases each). CDR3 length: 15 amino acids. Germline V gives CDR1 SNHLY, CDR2 FYNNEI. The V end was cut by 8 bases, the J end by 3 bases, with 19 bases between. DNA for the CDR3: TGTGCCAGCCGCGCCCTTGGGGGAGATAAAGAGACCCAGTACTTC. Translated, it gives CASRALGGDKETQYF.

This clone was counted between two and nine times. This rearrangement joins TRBV29-1 to TRBJ2-5, with D tentatively TRBD2 (5 bases). Per the germline V gene, CDR1 is SQVTM and CDR2 is ANQGSEA. V lost 7 bases to trimming and J lost 2 bases, with 11 bases between them. The CDR3 sequence is 12 residues long. The CDR3 DNA is TGCAGCGCAGCGGTTCTTCAAGAGACCCAGTACTTC. It encodes CSAAVLQETQYF.

This clone came up a few times. The chain combines TRBV7-9 with TRBJ2-1, with a weak D call TRBD1 (6 bases). Germline V gene data show CDR1 as SEHNR and CDR2 as FQNEAQ (reference sequence). Between the trimmed V and J ends, which lost 5 bases and 9 bases, there was a span of 17 bases. The CDR3 consists of 14 residues. The CDR3 sequence is CASSPIQGSGEQFF. CDR3 nucleotide sequence: TGTGCCAGCAGCCCAATACAGGGTTCGGGTGAGCAGTTCTTC.

This clone was observed a few times. Additional DNA sequences in this sample encode the identical CDR3. This sequence joins TRBV7-2 and TRBJ2-6, with D uncertain. The CDR3 is made up of 15 amino acids. Germline CDR1 reads SGHTA; CDR2 reads FQGNSA. The ends were cut back, 6 bases at V and 0 bases at J, with 9 bases in the middle. Here the CDR3 reads CASSLGRSGANVLTF. CDR3 bases: TGTGCCAGCAGTCTTGGCCGCTCTGGGGCCAACGTCCTGACTTTC.

The chain couples TRBV9 to TRBJ1-4; 7 positions match TRBD1. After removal of 0 bases from V and 8 bases from J, the junction contained 4 bases not matched to a gene. This CDR3 has 14 residues. The germline V gene encodes CDR1 SGDLS and CDR2 YYNGEE. The CDR3 protein is CASSVGQGREKLFF. DNA for the CDR3: TGTGCCAGCAGCGTAGGACAGGGTAGGGAAAAACTGTTTTTT.

The chain couples TRBV4-3 to TRBJ1-2; D is ambiguous. The ends were cut back, 4 bases at V and 0 bases at J, with 9 bases in the middle. Germline V gives CDR1 LGHNA, CDR2 YSLEER. The CDR3 has 14 amino acids. CDR3 nucleotide sequence: TGCGCCAGCAGCCCCGCAGAGGCTAACTATGGCTACACCTTC. Protein product: CASSPAEANYGYTF.

The chain has TRBV6-5 and TRBJ1-2; 7 bases fit TRBD1. V dropped 5 bases and J dropped 2; count of bases not matched to a gene: 2. This CDR3 has 13 amino acids. Per the germline V gene, CDR1 is MNHEY and CDR2 is SVGAGI. The CDR3 nucleotides read TGTGCCAGCAGTCGGGACAGAAACTATGGCTACACCTTC. Protein sequence: CASSRDRNYGYTF.

This clone was detected only a few times. The chain couples TRBV6-6 to TRBJ2-1; weak D call: TRBD1 (6 bases). This CDR3 has 11 residues. Trimming took 5 bases from V and 10 from J, leaving 9 bases between them. Germline V gene lookup returns CDR1 MNHNY and CDR2 SVGAGI (reference sequence). The CDR3 loop reads CASSPGVEQFF. CDR3 nucleotides: TGTGCCAGCAGTCCAGGGGTCGAGCAGTTCTTC.

The chain joins TRBV11-2 to TRBJ1-2, with 11 nucleotides matching TRBD1. Germline V gives CDR1 SGHAT, CDR2 FQNNGV. The CDR3 is 15 residues long. V shed 3 bases, J shed 2 bases, and the junction held 2 bases outside the gene matches. The CDR3: CASSLRTGGNYGYTF. CDR3 DNA sequence: TGTGCCAGCAGCTTGCGGACAGGGGGCAACTATGGCTACACCTTC.

The chain is built from TRBV14 and TRBJ2-6; perhaps D is TRBD1 or TRBD2 (5 bases each). CDR1 and CDR2 (germline): SGHDN, FVKESK. The CDR3 runs to 18 residues. Deletions cut 4 bases from V and 4 bases from J, with 20 bases between. CDR3: CASSRDLREGPGANVLTF. CDR3 nucleotides: TGTGCCAGCAGCCGAGATCTTCGAGAGGGACCGGGGGCCAACGTCCTGACTTTC.

V gene TRBV29-1 combines with J gene TRBJ2-7; D could derive from TRBD1 or TRBD2 (5 bases each). The germline V gene has CDR1 SQVTM and CDR2 ANQGSEA. Deletions cut 4 bases from V and 0 bases from J, with 19 bases between. The CDR3 consists of 16 residues. The chain's CDR3 is CSVGGDLGRPSYEQYF. In nucleotides, the CDR3 is TGCAGCGTTGGAGGGGATTTGGGGCGTCCCTCCTACGAGCAGTACTTC.

This clone was detected a few times. J is TRBJ2-3 and V is TRBV19, with D possibly matching TRBD1 (6 bases). Germline V gene data show CDR1 as LNHDA and CDR2 as SQIVND (reference sequence). CDR3 length: 13 residues. V was trimmed by 9 bases and J by 1 base, leaving 11 bases between them. The CDR3 region is CASGQSRTDTQYF. As DNA, the CDR3 is TGTGCCAGCGGACAGTCCCGCACAGATACGCAGTATTTT.

This clone was detected a few times. CDR3 region: CASSSTGDPNQPQHF. CDR3 bases: TGTGCCAGCAGCTCGACAGGGGACCCCAATCAGCCCCAGCATTTT. This chain links TRBV7-3 with TRBJ1-5, with TRBD1 matching 8 bases. J was trimmed by 3 bases and V by 4 bases; bases with no gene match: 5. CDR3 length: 15 amino acids. CDR1 is SGHTA, CDR2 FQGTGA, per germline.

This clone appeared a few times. This rearrangement joins TRBV7-3 to TRBJ1-2; TRBD1 might be the D (6 bases). This CDR3 region has 15 residues. Germline V lookup: CDR1 SGHTA, CDR2 FQGTGA. V shed 1 base and J shed 2 bases, with 11 bases lying between them. The CDR3 sequence: CASSLSRQGNYGYTF. Written as DNA, the CDR3 is TGTGCCAGCAGCTTAAGTCGGCAGGGGAACTATGGCTACACCTTC.

The chain links TRBV10-3 to TRBJ1-3; D is possibly TRBD1 (5 bases). The CDR3 runs 15 residues. Germline V gene data show CDR1 as ENHRY and CDR2 as SYGVKD. The V end was cut by 6 bases, the J end by 0 bases, with 12 bases between. CDR3 DNA sequence: TGTGCCATCAGCCCCAACAGGAACTCTGGAAACACCATATATTTT. Encoded protein: CAISPNRNSGNTIYF.

This clone was recorded a few times. The chain employs TRBV7-2 and TRBJ2-7; no definite D call. The germline V and J ends were trimmed by 6 bases and 5 bases, with 8 bases remaining between them. Germline V gives CDR1 SGHTA, CDR2 FQGNSA. CDR3 size: 11 residues. DNA for the CDR3: TGTGCCAGCAGTTATTTAAACGAGCAGTACTTC. It yields the protein CASSYLNEQYF.

V and J are TRBV7-3 and TRBJ2-3, with TRBD2 matching over 8 bases. Trimming removed 7 bases from V and 6 bases from J; junction bases left unmatched: 9. CDR3 length: 14 amino acids. CDR1 SGHTA and CDR2 FQGTGA come from the germline V gene. Here the CDR3 reads CASTPGGLGDTQYF. The CDR3 DNA is TGTGCCAGCACCCCGGGGGGGCTTGGTGATACGCAGTATTTT. Variable domain in full (rest from reference TRBV7-3 and TRBJ2-3): GAGVSQTPSNKVTEKGKYVELRCDPISGHTALYWYRQSLGQGPEFLIYFQGTGAADDSGLPNDRFFAVRPEGSVSTLKIQRTERGDSAVYLCASTPGGLGDTQYFGPGTRLTVL.

This clone has just a few counts. The rearrangement uses TRBV14 and TRBJ2-2, with 10 bases that match TRBD1. CDR1 and CDR2 (germline): SGHDN, FVKESK. CDR3 size: 17 residues. The V segment lost 3 bases and the J segment 0 bases; nucleotides outside the gene matches: 4. The CDR3 spells CASSHVDRGPNTGELFF. In DNA form, the CDR3 reads TGTGCCAGCAGCCACGTAGACAGGGGGCCGAACACCGGGGAGCTGTTTTTT.